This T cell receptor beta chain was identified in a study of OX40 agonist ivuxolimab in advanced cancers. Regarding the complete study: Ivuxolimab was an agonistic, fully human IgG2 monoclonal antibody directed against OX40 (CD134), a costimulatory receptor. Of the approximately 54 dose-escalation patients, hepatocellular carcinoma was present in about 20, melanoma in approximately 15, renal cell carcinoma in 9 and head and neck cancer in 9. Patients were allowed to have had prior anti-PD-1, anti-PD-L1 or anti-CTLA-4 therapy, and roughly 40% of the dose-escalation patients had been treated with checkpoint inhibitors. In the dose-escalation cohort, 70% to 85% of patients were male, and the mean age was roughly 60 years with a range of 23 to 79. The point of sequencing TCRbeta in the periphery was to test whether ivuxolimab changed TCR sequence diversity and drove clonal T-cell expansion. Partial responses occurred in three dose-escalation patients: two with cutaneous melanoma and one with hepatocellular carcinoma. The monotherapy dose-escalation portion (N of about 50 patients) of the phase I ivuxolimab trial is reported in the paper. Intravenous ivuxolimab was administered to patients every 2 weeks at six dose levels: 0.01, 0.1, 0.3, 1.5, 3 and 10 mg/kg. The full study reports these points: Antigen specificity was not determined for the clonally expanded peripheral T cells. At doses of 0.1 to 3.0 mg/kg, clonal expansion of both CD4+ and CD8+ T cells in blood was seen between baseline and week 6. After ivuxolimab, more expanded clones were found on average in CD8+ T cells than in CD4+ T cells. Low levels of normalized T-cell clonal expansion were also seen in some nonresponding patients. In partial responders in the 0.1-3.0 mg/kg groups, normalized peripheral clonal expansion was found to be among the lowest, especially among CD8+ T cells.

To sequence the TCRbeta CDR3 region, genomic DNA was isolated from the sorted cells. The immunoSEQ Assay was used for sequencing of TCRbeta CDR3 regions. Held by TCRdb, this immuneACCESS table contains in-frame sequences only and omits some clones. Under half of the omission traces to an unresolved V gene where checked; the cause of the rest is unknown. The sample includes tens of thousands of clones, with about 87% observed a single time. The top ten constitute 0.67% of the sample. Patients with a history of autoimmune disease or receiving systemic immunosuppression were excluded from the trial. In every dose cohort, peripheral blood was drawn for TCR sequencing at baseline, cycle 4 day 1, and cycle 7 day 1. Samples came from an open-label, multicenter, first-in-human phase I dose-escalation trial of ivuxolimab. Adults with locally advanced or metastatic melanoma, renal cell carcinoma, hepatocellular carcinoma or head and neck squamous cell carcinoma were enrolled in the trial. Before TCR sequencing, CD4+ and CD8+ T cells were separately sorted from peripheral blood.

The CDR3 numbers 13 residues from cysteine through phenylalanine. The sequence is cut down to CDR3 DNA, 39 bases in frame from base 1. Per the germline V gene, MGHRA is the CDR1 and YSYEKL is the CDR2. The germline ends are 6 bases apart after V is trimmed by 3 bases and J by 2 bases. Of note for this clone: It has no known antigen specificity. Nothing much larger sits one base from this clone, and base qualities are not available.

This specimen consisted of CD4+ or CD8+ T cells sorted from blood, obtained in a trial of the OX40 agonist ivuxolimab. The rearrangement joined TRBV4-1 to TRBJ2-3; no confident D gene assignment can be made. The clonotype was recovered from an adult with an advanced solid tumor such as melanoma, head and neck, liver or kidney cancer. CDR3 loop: CASSQGITDTQYF. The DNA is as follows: TGCGCCAGCAGCCAGGGTATCACAGATACGCAGTATTTT.